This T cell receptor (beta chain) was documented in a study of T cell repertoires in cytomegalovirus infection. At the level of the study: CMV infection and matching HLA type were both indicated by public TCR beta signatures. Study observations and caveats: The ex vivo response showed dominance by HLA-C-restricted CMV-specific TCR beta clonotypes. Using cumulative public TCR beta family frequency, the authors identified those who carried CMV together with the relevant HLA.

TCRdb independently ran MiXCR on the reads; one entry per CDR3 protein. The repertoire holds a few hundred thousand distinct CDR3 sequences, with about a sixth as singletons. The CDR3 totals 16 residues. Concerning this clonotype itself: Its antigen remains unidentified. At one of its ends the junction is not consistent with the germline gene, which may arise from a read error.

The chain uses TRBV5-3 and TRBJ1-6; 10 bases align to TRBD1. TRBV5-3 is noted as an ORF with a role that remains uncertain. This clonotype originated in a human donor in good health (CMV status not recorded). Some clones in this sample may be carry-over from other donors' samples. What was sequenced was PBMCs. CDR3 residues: CASSFGDRGLNSPLHF. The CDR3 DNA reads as TGTGCCAGCAGCTTTGGGGACAGGGGATTGAATTCACCCCTCCACTTT.